The next 15 T cell receptor beta chains were all read from a single sample in a study of blood T cell repertoires in COVID-19. TCRdb's table, derived via immunoSEQ multiplex PCR, lists solely in-frame clones and lacks some. Here the sample spans some 150,000 clones, roughly 90% being singletons. Sequenced input: peripheral blood. Source of these receptors: a human donor in a cohort sampled during active COVID-19.

This clone was seen a single time. The rearrangement links TRBV19 to TRBJ2-3; unclear D gene. The CDR3 is made up of 11 amino acids. The germline V and J ends were trimmed by 1 base and 10 bases, with 6 bases remaining between them. Germline lookup yields CDR1 LNHDA and CDR2 SQIVND (reference sequence). The CDR3 here is CASSIGGAQYF. The CDR3 DNA reads TGTGCCAGTAGTATAGGCGGTGCGCAGTATTTT.

This clone has only a few counts. The chain uses TRBV6-2 or TRBV6-3 and TRBJ1-1, with D unresolved. V dropped 5 bases and J dropped 2 bases, with 9 bases sitting between them. Germline V CDR1 and CDR2: MNHEY, SVGEGT. The CDR3 extends over 13 amino acids. In nucleotides, the CDR3 is TGTGCCAGCAGTCTAACAGCCAACACTGAAGCTTTCTTT. Translation: CASSLTANTEAFF.

As regards this clone: One end of the junction is discordant with germline, which a read error may explain. The chain employs TRBV7-7 and TRBJ2-7; TRBD2 is a possible D gene (6 bases). The CDR3 has 15 amino acids. Germline assignment: CDR1 SSHAT and CDR2 FNYEAQ (reference sequence). The CDR3 nucleotides are TGTGCTAGCAGCTTAGGTCGGGGACTTGGAAGCGAGCAGTACTTC. Amino acids: CASSLGRGLGSEQYF.

V is TRBV15 and J is TRBJ2-7; 9 positions match TRBD1. Germline CDR1 reads LNHNV; CDR2 reads YYDKDF (reference sequence). The junction had 5 bases not matched to a gene; V was cut back by 5 bases and J by 3 bases. The CDR3 has 14 amino acids. CDR3 in DNA: TGTGCCACCAGCGACCGGGACAGGGTCTACGAGCAGTACTTC. This sequence encodes CATSDRDRVYEQYF.

The CDR3 DNA reads as TGTGCCAGCAGCTTAAATCGAGGGAAAAAACTGTTTTTT. Translating it yields CASSLNRGKKLFF. The gene calls are TRBV7-3 and TRBJ1-4; no clear D. V was clipped by 1 base and J by 9 bases, with 9 bases between them. The CDR3 is 13 residues long. The germline gives CDR1 SGHTA, CDR2 FQGTGA.

This sequence joins TRBV2 and TRBJ1-1; TRBD1 aligns across 10 bases. The CDR3 is 15 amino acids. Germline assignment: CDR1 SNHLY and CDR2 FYNNEI. Unmatched junction bases numbered 10, after V lost 8 bases and J lost 4 bases. The DNA of the CDR3 is TGTGCCAGCCGCCGGGACAGGGGCTCCAGCACTGAAGCTTTCTTT. It yields the protein CASRRDRGSSTEAFF.

The V gene is TRBV18, the J gene TRBJ2-1, with 13 bases fitting TRBD2. This CDR3 has 14 residues. The junction had 5 bases not matched to a gene; V was cut back by 6 bases and J by 9 bases. CDR1 is KGHSH and CDR2 is LQKENI in the germline V gene. The DNA for the CDR3 is TGTGCCAGCTCCCCCGGACTAGCGGGAGCTGAGCAGTTCTTC. It yields the protein CASSPGLAGAEQFF.

This clone has a handful of counts. CDR3 DNA sequence: TGTGCCAGCAGCCGACAGGGCTTTCTGACAGATACGCAGTATTTT. Translating gives CASSRQGFLTDTQYF. The chain is built from TRBV5-5 and TRBJ2-3, with 7 positions matching TRBD1. The trim removed 4 bases at V and 3 bases at J, leaving 8 bases unmatched. Germline CDR1 SGHKS, CDR2 YYEKEE (reference sequence). The CDR3 spans 15 residues.

The chain couples TRBV5-6 to TRBJ1-2, with D possibly matching TRBD1 (5 bases). The CDR3 consists of 13 residues. V lost 2 bases to trimming and J lost 4 bases, with 9 bases between them. Germline-derived CDR1 and CDR2 are SGHDT and YYEEEE. CDR3 sequence (DNA): TGTGCCAGCAGCTTTCTGCAGGGCTATGGCTACACCTTC. It encodes CASSFLQGYGYTF.

The chain uses TRBV20-1 and TRBJ2-3; weak D call: TRBD2 (7 bases). The ends were cut back, 3 bases at V and 6 bases at J, with 22 bases in the middle. Germline-derived CDR1 and CDR2 are DFQATT and SNEGSKA (reference sequence). The CDR3 has 16 residues. The CDR3 bases are TGCAGTGCTAGTTCCCCTTGGGGGGGGGCGTATGATACGCAGTATTTT. It translates to CSASSPWGGAYDTQYF.

This clone was recorded a few times. The chain has TRBV28 and TRBJ2-1, with D possibly matching TRBD2 (6 bases). Trimming cost V 7 bases and J 0 bases, with 13 bases left between them. The CDR3 extends over 15 amino acids. Germline V gene data show CDR1 as MDHEN and CDR2 as SYDVKM. In DNA, the CDR3 is TGTGCCAGCACCCTGGGGCGGGGCTCCTACAATGAGCAGTTCTTC. Translation gives CASTLGRGSYNEQFF.

The rearrangement uses TRBV7-2 and TRBJ2-2; 9 bases agree with TRBD1. V dropped 5 bases and J dropped 1; count of bases not matched to a gene: 5. CDR1 SGHTA and CDR2 FQGNSA come from the germline V gene. The CDR3 runs to 16 residues. CDR3 protein: CASSPNRGQNTGELFF. CDR3 in DNA: TGTGCCAGCAGCCCAAACAGGGGGCAGAACACCGGGGAGCTGTTTTTT.

V usage is TRBV6-4 and J usage is TRBJ1-5; D gene ambiguous. Germline CDR1 and CDR2: MRHNA and SNTAGT. V gave up 3 bases and J gave up 7 bases, with 10 bases separating them. The CDR3 is 13 amino acids. As DNA, the CDR3 is TGTGCCAGCAGTGAGGAGCTCGAACAGCCCCAGCATTTT. It codes for CASSEELEQPQHF.

The V gene is TRBV11-3, the J gene TRBJ2-1; D is unresolved. The germline gives CDR1 SGHNT, CDR2 YENEEA. The V gene lost 4 bases and the J gene lost 0 bases, with 13 bases spanning the gap. The CDR3 is 16 amino acids. CDR3 nucleotides: TGTGCCAGCAGCTCGTCGGGTTCGAGCTCCTACAATGAGCAGTTCTTC. Protein sequence: CASSSSGSSSYNEQFF.

This clone was recorded once. The CDR3 DNA follows: TGTGCCAGCAGCTCAGGGGGCGTAGATGGAGAGCAGTACTTC. Translating it yields CASSSGGVDGEQYF. The gene calls are TRBV27 and TRBJ2-7; 8 bases match TRBD1. This CDR3 has 14 amino acids. Germline lookup yields CDR1 MNHEY and CDR2 SMNVEV (reference sequence). With 6 bases clipped from V and 7 bases from J, the junction kept 11 bases outside the gene matches.